This TCR beta chain was captured in a study of shared T cell receptors in the human thymus. Measured with immunoSEQ multiplex PCR; TCRdb has only the in-frame clones, and not every one. The table records about 380,000 clones, around 93% of them present only once. The trim removed 2 bases at V and 5 bases at J, leaving 9 bases unmatched. The CDR3 is made up of 16 amino acids. Germline-derived CDR1 and CDR2 are KGHSY and FQNENV. V and J are TRBV16 and TRBJ2-3; 8 nucleotides line up with TRBD1. This clonotype was obtained from a human donor. The sequenced sample consisted of thymocytes. The CDR3: CASSQSFTGGEDTQYF. CDR3 coding DNA: TGTGCCAGCAGCCAAAGTTTTACAGGGGGAGAAGATACGCAGTATTTT.